These 24 T cell receptor beta chains were sequenced from one sample in a study of blood T cell repertoires in COVID-19. Clones were read by immunoSEQ multiplex PCR, and TCRdb kept only the in-frame ones, dropping some. The table includes fewer than 300,000 clones, roughly 91% detected once. The sequenced material came from PBMCs or T cells enriched from blood (not recorded which). The receptors stem from a man aged 35 to 55 who had recovered from COVID-19.

As DNA, the CDR3 is TGTGCCAGCGAAGTAGGCAGGGGGCTCGAGCAGTACTTC. Protein product: CASEVGRGLEQYF. This chain connects TRBV2 to TRBJ2-7; 8 positions agree with TRBD1. Germline CDR1 SNHLY, CDR2 FYNNEI. V was clipped by 8 bases and J by 6 bases; unmatched bases: 9. CDR3 size: 13 residues.

The chain combines TRBV4-1 with TRBJ1-3; TRBD1 is a possible D gene (5 bases). CDR3 length: 20 residues. Trimming took off 4 bases at V and 4 bases at J, with 29 bases between the two ends. Germline CDR1 reads MGHRA; CDR2 reads YSYEKL. CDR3 loop: CASSPQGWQGNLVGGNTIYF. As DNA, the CDR3 is TGCGCCAGCAGCCCCCAGGGTTGGCAGGGAAACCTCGTAGGGGGAAACACCATATATTTT.

In this sample, this clone turned up once. The chain is built from TRBV7-3 and TRBJ2-3; TRBD2 agrees at 7 bases. With V trimmed by 6 bases and J by 5 bases, 11 bases remained unmatched. The CDR3 loop spans 15 amino acids. The germline gives CDR1 SGHTA, CDR2 FQGTGA. In DNA form, the CDR3 reads TGTGCCAGCAGAAAAGGGCGGGAGACGAGAGATACGCAGTATTTT. Translating gives CASRKGRETRDTQYF.

This chain uses TRBV10-2 with TRBJ2-7; D is ambiguous. The germline gives CDR1 WSHSY, CDR2 SAAADI. Deletions cut 6 bases from V and 6 bases from J, with 12 bases between. The CDR3 runs 12 residues. For the CDR3, the DNA is TGCGCCAGCAGCCAACCCGGTATCGAGCAGTACTTC. Its translation: CASSQPGIEQYF.

V gene TRBV19 combines with J gene TRBJ2-7, with TRBD1 matching over 12 bases. Germline trimming cut 4 bases from V and 5 bases from J; bases unmatched to any gene: 12. Germline V gene lookup returns CDR1 LNHDA and CDR2 SQIVND (reference sequence). This CDR3 has 17 residues. CDR3: CASSSEGPGQGANEQYF. The CDR3 DNA reads TGTGCCAGTAGTAGTGAAGGACCGGGACAGGGGGCTAACGAGCAGTACTTC.

The chain employs TRBV5-1 and TRBJ2-3; 8 nucleotides agree with TRBD2. Per the germline V gene, CDR1 is SGHRS and CDR2 is YFSETQ. Trimming took 4 bases from V and 7 from J; bases not matched to a gene: 11. This CDR3 has 15 amino acids. The CDR3 sequence is CASSPPREGRYTQYF. The CDR3 DNA is TGCGCCAGCAGCCCACCACGGGAGGGGCGCTATACGCAGTATTTT.

V is TRBV7-6 and J is TRBJ1-3; D gene ambiguous. The CDR3 runs 16 residues. V shed 0 bases and J shed 0 bases, with 9 bases lying between them. Per germline, CDR1 SGHVS and CDR2 FNYEAQ. This CDR3 is CASSLALAASGNTIYF. The CDR3, as DNA: TGTGCCAGCAGCTTAGCGCTAGCAGCCTCTGGAAACACCATATATTTT.

The CDR3 DNA sequence: TGTGCCAGCAGCTTAGGCAGGGCTGGAAACACCATATATTTT. Protein product: CASSLGRAGNTIYF. V gene TRBV7-2 combines with J gene TRBJ1-3, with a possible D match to TRBD1 (5 bases). Trimming pared 1 base from V and 2 bases from J, leaving 6 bases between. Germline values: CDR1 SGHTA, CDR2 FQGNSA. The CDR3 loop spans 14 amino acids.

V usage is TRBV25-1 and J usage is TRBJ1-6; tentative D call: TRBD1 (5 bases). This CDR3 has 14 amino acids. Germline CDR1 is MGHDK and CDR2 is SYGVNS. V was shortened by 6 bases and J by 6 bases, with 12 bases between the two germline ends. CDR3 region: CASRGHGSNSPLHF. The DNA of the CDR3 is TGTGCCAGCAGGGGGCATGGTAGTAATTCACCCCTCCACTTT.

The V gene is TRBV27, the J gene TRBJ2-7; 10 bases line up with TRBD2. Germline V gives CDR1 MNHEY, CDR2 SMNVEV (reference sequence). V dropped 1 base and J dropped 3; count of bases not matched to a gene: 6. This CDR3 region has 16 residues. The DNA for the CDR3 is TGTGCCAGCAGTTTATATAGGACTAGCGGAGTCTACGAGCAGTACTTC. Encoded protein: CASSLYRTSGVYEQYF.

The CDR3 spells CASSLEGTPKDTQYF. CDR3 in DNA: TGTGCCAGCAGCTTGGAGGGGACACCTAAAGATACGCAGTATTTT. V usage is TRBV5-5 and J usage is TRBJ2-3, with a weak D call TRBD1 (6 bases). Germline V gene data show CDR1 as SGHKS and CDR2 as YYEKEE (reference sequence). The CDR3 consists of 15 residues. V gave up 0 bases and J gave up 5 bases, with 13 bases separating them.

This rearrangement joins TRBV20-1 to TRBJ1-1; weak D call: TRBD1 (5 bases). This CDR3 contains 11 residues. Germline CDR1 reads DFQATT; CDR2 reads SNEGSKA (reference sequence). V was pared by 4 bases and J by 4 bases, with 7 bases between. The CDR3 spells CSANGGTEAFF. CDR3 nucleotide sequence: TGCAGTGCTAACGGGGGCACTGAAGCTTTCTTT.

The chain links TRBV28 to TRBJ2-1, with D tentatively TRBD2 (6 bases). Germline V gene data show CDR1 as MDHEN and CDR2 as SYDVKM. V lost 4 bases to trimming and J lost 0 bases, with 16 bases between them. The CDR3 covers 17 residues. The CDR3 region has the DNA TGTGCCAGCAGTTATCCCCACCGGGAGACCTCCTACAATGAGCAGTTCTTC. This translates into CASSYPHRETSYNEQFF. Full variable domain (outside the CDR3, taken from reference TRBV28 and TRBJ2-1): DVKVTQSSRYLVKRTGEKVFLECVQDMDHENMFWYRQDPGLGLRLIYFSYDVKMKEKGDIPEGYSVSREKKERFSLILESASTNQTSMYLCASSYPHRETSYNEQFFGPGTRLTVL.

V is TRBV9 and J is TRBJ1-1; the match to TRBD1 covers 9 bases. Germline V gives CDR1 SGDLS, CDR2 YYNGEE. V lost 3 bases and J lost 4; bases outside the gene matches: 4. This CDR3 is 14 amino acids long. CDR3 amino acids: CASSAETGGTEAFF. As DNA, the CDR3 is TGTGCCAGCAGCGCTGAGACAGGGGGCACTGAAGCTTTCTTT.

The rearrangement uses TRBV4-3 and TRBJ2-7; tentative D call: TRBD1 (6 bases). Germline V gives CDR1 LGHNA, CDR2 YSLEER. The V end lost 1 base, the J end lost 3 bases, and 13 bases lay between the germline ends. The CDR3 is 15 amino acids. CDR3 loop: CASSQAGTSYYEQYF. CDR3 bases: TGCGCCAGCAGCCAAGCCGGGACATCTTACTACGAGCAGTACTTC.

A note on this clone: The sample holds other DNA sequences that translate to the same CDR3. The rearrangement joins TRBV7-9 to TRBJ2-7; 9 bases align to TRBD1. V lost 5 bases to trimming and J lost 5 bases; unmatched junction nucleotides: 7. Germline lookup yields CDR1 SEHNR and CDR2 FQNEAQ (reference sequence). The CDR3 loop spans 14 amino acids. The CDR3 DNA reads TGTGCCAGCAGCCCCAGGACAGGGGTCAACGAGCAGTACTTC. It encodes CASSPRTGVNEQYF. Full variable domain (rest looked up from reference TRBV7-9 and TRBJ2-7): DTGVSQNPRHKITKRGQNVTFRCDPISEHNRLYWYRQTLGQGPEFLTYFQNEAQLEKSRLLSDRFSAERPKGSFSTLEIQRTEQGDSAMYLCASSPRTGVNEQYFGPGTRLTVT.

The chain links TRBV16 to TRBJ1-4; perhaps TRBD1 as D (5 bases). The CDR3 sequence is 15 residues long. Looked up from germline, CDR1 is KGHSY and CDR2 is FQNENV. Trimming removed 0 bases at V and 8 bases at J, with 13 bases between. CDR3 amino acids: CASSQSWGSQEKLFF. The CDR3 DNA sequence: TGTGCCAGCAGCCAATCGTGGGGCAGCCAGGAAAAACTGTTTTTT.

This rearrangement joins TRBV18 to TRBJ2-5; the match to TRBD2 covers 9 bases. CDR1 is KGHSH, CDR2 LQKENI, per germline. This CDR3 region has 15 residues. The V segment lost 2 bases and the J segment 8 bases; nucleotides outside the gene matches: 9. CDR3 in DNA: TGTGCCAGCTCACCAATAACGATAGCGGGGGATACCCAGTACTTC. As protein: CASSPITIAGDTQYF.

This chain uses TRBV3-1 (or the pseudogene TRBV3-2) with TRBJ2-2; TRBD1 matches at 8 bases. Germline values: CDR1 LGHDT, CDR2 YNNKEL (reference sequence). The CDR3 totals 14 residues. V trimming: 4 bases; J trimming: 6 bases; junction bases outside the gene matches: 4. This CDR3 reads CASSPTGGSGELFF. The DNA of the CDR3 is TGTGCCAGCAGCCCTACAGGGGGGTCCGGGGAGCTGTTTTTT.

This chain connects TRBV7-2 to TRBJ1-2, with a tentative D call TRBD1 (6 bases). Between the trimmed V and J ends, which lost 5 bases and 8 bases, there was a span of 21 bases. CDR1 is SGHTA and CDR2 is FQGNSA in the germline V gene. This CDR3 has 15 amino acids. The CDR3, as DNA: TGTGCCAGCAGCCCCAGGGGCAGTTTTACCGAGGGCTACACCTTC. Translated, it gives CASSPRGSFTEGYTF.

The CDR3 sequence: CASSLVGANYGYTF. The CDR3 bases are TGCGCCAGCAGCTTGGTAGGGGCCAACTATGGCTACACCTTC. The rearrangement links TRBV5-1 to TRBJ1-2; TRBD1 might be the D (5 bases). In germline, CDR1 is SGHRS, CDR2 YFSETQ. V shed 0 bases and J shed 2 bases, with 8 bases lying between them. The CDR3 extends over 14 amino acids.

This clone was seen more than once but under ten times. The same CDR3 arises from other DNA sequences in this sample as well. The chain carries TRBV7-8 and TRBJ1-2; D not certain. Germline CDR1 reads SGHVS; CDR2 reads FQNEAQ. V dropped 5 bases and J dropped 1 base, with 8 bases sitting between them. The CDR3 contains 13 residues. CDR3 bases: TGTGCCAGCAGCCGTCTTAGTAACTATGGCTACACCTTC. Translation: CASSRLSNYGYTF.

This clone was detected a few times. This CDR3 is CASSLGSRGTEAFF. The DNA for the CDR3 is TGTGCCAGCAGTTTAGGCTCCAGGGGCACTGAAGCTTTCTTT. The chain employs TRBV28 and TRBJ1-1; perhaps TRBD1 as D (6 bases). The CDR3 spans 14 residues. V was cut by 2 bases and J by 4 bases, with 11 bases left in between. Germline CDR1 and CDR2: MDHEN and SYDVKM.

The chain couples TRBV6-4 to TRBJ2-3; 10 nucleotides align to TRBD1. With V trimmed by 6 bases and J by 2 bases, 8 bases remained unmatched. Germline V gene data show CDR1 as MRHNA and CDR2 as SNTAGT. The CDR3 has 16 residues. In nucleotides, the CDR3 is TGTGCCAGCAGCCCCTACGGGACAGGGGCCACAGATACGCAGTATTTT. Amino acid sequence: CASSPYGTGATDTQYF.